What follows is one T cell receptor (beta chain) and its context. The data are from a study of blood T cell repertoires in COVID-19. The repertoire was sequenced with immunoSEQ multiplex PCR; TCRdb's copy has only in-frame clones and lacks some. The sample lists 250,000 or so clones, 88% seen once, with just under 1% in the top ten. The CDR3 is 16 residues long. The V gene lost 3 bases and the J gene lost 7 bases, with 20 bases spanning the gap. Germline lookup yields CDR1 SGHDT and CDR2 YYEEEE. This rearrangement joins TRBV5-6 to TRBJ2-1, with D maybe TRBD1 (5 bases). This clonotype was obtained from a woman aged 40 to 49 who had recovered from COVID-19. The sequenced sample consisted of peripheral blood. The CDR3, as DNA: TGTGCCAGCAGCTACATGACAGCTGGTAACCTAAATGAGCAGTTCTTC. Translation gives CASSYMTAGNLNEQFF.